These 11 T cell receptor beta chains came from one sample sequenced in a study of blood T cell repertoires in COVID-19 (dated by TCRdb to the early 2020s). Library preparation used the immunoSEQ multiplex PCR assay. Here the immuneACCESS table is served through TCRdb, limited to in-frame sequences with V and J called. Missing clones are a known gap in these copies; in checked studies unresolved V genes cover under half, and the rest lacks a known reason. For this sample the table gives 65,000 to 90,000 clones, of which around 86% were detected only once. About 7.8% of the sample belongs to the ten largest clones. Sequenced sample: peripheral blood. The receptors were gathered from a man aged 45-60 years with active COVID-19.

The chain carries TRBV18 and TRBJ2-1; D perhaps matches TRBD2 (6 bases). This CDR3 is built from 14 residues. Trimming left V 2 bases short and J 3 bases short, with 8 bases between. Germline loops: CDR1 KGHSH, CDR2 LQKENI. The CDR3 region is CASSPGRGYNEQFF. The CDR3 nucleotides read TGTGCCAGCTCACCAGGGCGGGGCTACAATGAGCAGTTCTTC.

This chain connects TRBV5-6 to TRBJ2-7; 7 bases match TRBD2. The germline V gene encodes CDR1 SGHDT and CDR2 YYEEEE. Trimming removed 4 bases from V and 2 bases from J; junction bases left unmatched: 12. The CDR3 sequence is 16 residues long. As DNA, the CDR3 is TGTGCCAGCAGCCCGTGGGGCCGGGAGGTGACCTACGAGCAGTACTTC. This gives the protein CASSPWGREVTYEQYF.

CDR3 region: CASSPGQGAIQPQHF. CDR3 sequence (DNA): TGTGCCAGCAGTCCGGGACAGGGGGCAATTCAGCCCCAGCATTTT. This rearrangement joins TRBV28 to TRBJ1-5; 12 nucleotides line up with TRBD1. The CDR3 contains 15 residues. J lost 6 bases, V lost 5 bases, and 5 bases had no gene match. Per the germline V gene, CDR1 is MDHEN and CDR2 is SYDVKM.

The chain links TRBV5-1 to TRBJ2-7; TRBD1 agrees at 8 bases. The CDR3 extends over 14 amino acids. From germline, CDR1 is SGHRS and CDR2 YFSETQ. V gave up 0 bases and J gave up 7 bases; unmatched junction bases: 6. The CDR3 sequence is CASSLVGTGQEQYF. Here the CDR3 DNA reads TGCGCCAGCAGCTTGGTTGGGACAGGACAAGAGCAGTACTTC. Using reference TRBV5-1 and TRBJ2-7 for the parts outside the CDR3, the full variable domain is KAGVTQTPRYLIKTRGQQVTLSCSPISGHRSVSWYQQTPGQGLQFLFEYFSETQRNKGNFPGRFSGRQFSNSRSEMNVSTLELGDSALYLCASSLVGTGQEQYFGPGTRLTVT.

V usage is TRBV18 and J usage is TRBJ2-2; TRBD2 agrees at 9 bases. The ends lost 3 bases at V and 4 bases at J; junction bases unmatched: 0. The CDR3 is 14 residues long. The V gene's germline CDR1 is KGHSH and CDR2 LQKENI. The CDR3: CASSPGLATGELFF. CDR3 nucleotide sequence: TGTGCCAGCTCACCGGGACTAGCCACCGGGGAGCTGTTTTTT.

The chain uses TRBV20-1 and TRBJ2-3; the match to TRBD2 covers 7 bases. Trimming removed 3 bases from V and 3 bases from J; junction bases left unmatched: 9. The CDR3 spans 15 residues. Germline V gene sequence: CDR1 DFQATT, CDR2 SNEGSKA (reference sequence). CDR3 protein: CSASGGAGETDTQYF. CDR3 bases: TGCAGTGCTAGTGGTGGGGCGGGAGAGACAGATACGCAGTATTTT.

The gene calls are TRBV19 and TRBJ2-3, with TRBD2 matching 7 bases. Germline-derived CDR1 and CDR2 are LNHDA and SQIVND (reference sequence). V was clipped by 4 bases and J by 1 base; unmatched bases: 14. The CDR3 has 18 amino acids. The CDR3 DNA follows: TGTGCCAGTAGTACGAGACTAGCACCCCGTCTCGGCACAGATACGCAGTATTTT. Translated: CASSTRLAPRLGTDTQYF.

V and J are TRBV15 and TRBJ2-5; 12 bases are a match to TRBD2. CDR1 is LNHNV and CDR2 is YYDKDF in the germline V gene (reference sequence). CDR3 length equals 20 residues. Trimming at V came to 0 bases and at J to 2 bases, leaving 13 bases not matched to a gene. The CDR3 region has the DNA TGTGCCACCAGCAGAGATGACCCTAGCGGGAGGGCCAGGGTACAAGAGACCCAGTACTTC. Translation: CATSRDDPSGRARVQETQYF. The entire variable domain, with the rest obtained from reference TRBV15 and TRBJ2-5, is as follows: DAMVIQNPRYQVTQFGKPVTLSCSQTLNHNVMYWYQQKSSQAPKLLFHYYDKDFNNEADTPDNFQSRRPNTSFCFLDIRSPGLGDTAMYLCATSRDDPSGRARVQETQYFGPGTRLLVL.

The chain has TRBV6-5 and TRBJ2-7, with unresolved D. Trimming removed 0 bases from V and 4 bases from J, with 13 bases in between. CDR1 MNHEY and CDR2 SVGAGI come from the germline V gene. The CDR3 has 15 residues. CDR3 in DNA: TGTGCCAGCAGTTACTCCCGGAGAATTGGGTACGAGCAGTACTTC. This gives the protein CASSYSRRIGYEQYF.

The CDR3 spells CASSLDDASGTEAFF. CDR3 bases: TGTGCCAGCAGCTTAGACGATGCCAGCGGCACTGAAGCTTTCTTT. The chain employs TRBV7-9 and TRBJ1-1; D is unclear. CDR1 and CDR2 (germline): SEHNR, FQNEAQ (reference sequence). V lost 1 base and J lost 4, with 13 bases in between. The length of the CDR3 is 15 residues.

This clone was recorded once. V is TRBV30 and J is TRBJ2-7, with D perhaps matching TRBD2 (5 bases). Germline loops: CDR1 GTSNPN, CDR2 SVGIG (reference sequence). CDR3 length: 14 residues. Trimming removed 5 bases from V and 2 bases from J, with 16 bases in between. The chain's CDR3 is CAWEAPGITYEQYF. CDR3 nucleotides: TGTGCCTGGGAAGCACCGGGAATTACCTACGAGCAGTACTTC.